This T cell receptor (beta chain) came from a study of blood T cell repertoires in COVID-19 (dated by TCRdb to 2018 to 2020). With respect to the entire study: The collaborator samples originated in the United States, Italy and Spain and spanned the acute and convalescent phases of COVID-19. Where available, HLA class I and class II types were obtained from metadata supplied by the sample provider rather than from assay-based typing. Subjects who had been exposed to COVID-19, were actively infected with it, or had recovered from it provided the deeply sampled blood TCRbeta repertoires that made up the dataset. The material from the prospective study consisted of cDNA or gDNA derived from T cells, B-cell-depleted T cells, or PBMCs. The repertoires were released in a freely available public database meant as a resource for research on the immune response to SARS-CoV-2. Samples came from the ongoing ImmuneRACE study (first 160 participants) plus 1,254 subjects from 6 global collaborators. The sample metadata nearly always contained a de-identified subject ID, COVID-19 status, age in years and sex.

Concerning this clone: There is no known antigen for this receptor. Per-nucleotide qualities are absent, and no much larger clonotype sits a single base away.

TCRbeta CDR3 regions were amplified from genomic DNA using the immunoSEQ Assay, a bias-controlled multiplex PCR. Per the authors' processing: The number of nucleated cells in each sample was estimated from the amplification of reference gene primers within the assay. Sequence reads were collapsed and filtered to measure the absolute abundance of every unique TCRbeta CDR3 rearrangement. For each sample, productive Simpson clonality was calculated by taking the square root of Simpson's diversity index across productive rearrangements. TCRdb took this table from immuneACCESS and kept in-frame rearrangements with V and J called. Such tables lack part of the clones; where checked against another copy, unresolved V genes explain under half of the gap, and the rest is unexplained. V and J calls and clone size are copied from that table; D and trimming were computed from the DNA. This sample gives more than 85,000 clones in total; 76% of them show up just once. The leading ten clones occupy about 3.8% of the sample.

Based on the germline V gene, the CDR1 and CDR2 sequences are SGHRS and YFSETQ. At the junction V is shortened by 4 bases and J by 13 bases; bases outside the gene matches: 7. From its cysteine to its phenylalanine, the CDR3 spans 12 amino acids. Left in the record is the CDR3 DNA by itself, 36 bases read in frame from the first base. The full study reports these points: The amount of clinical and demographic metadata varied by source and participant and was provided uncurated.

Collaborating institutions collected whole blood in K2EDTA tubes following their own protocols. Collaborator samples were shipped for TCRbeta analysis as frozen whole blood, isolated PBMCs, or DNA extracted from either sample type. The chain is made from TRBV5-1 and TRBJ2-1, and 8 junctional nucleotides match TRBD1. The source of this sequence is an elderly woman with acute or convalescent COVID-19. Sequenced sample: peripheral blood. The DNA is TGCGCCAGCAGCCAGAGACAGGGGAGCCAGTTCTTC. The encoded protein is CASSQRQGSQFF.